The 5 T cell receptor beta chains below come from one sample, sequenced in a study of T cells in Graves' hyperthyroidism and ophthalmopathy. RNA transcripts were the template for amplifying TCR beta CDR3 regions. Using the HTBI primer set, a first-round RT-PCR was run on the TCR CDR3. In TCRdb, the multiplex PCR reads were re-called with MiXCR into one record per CDR3 protein. Of around 480,000 distinct CDR3 sequences in the sample, roughly 14% were seen once. The sample comprised blood. Receptors originate from a woman under 30 with Graves' hyperthyroidism.

Ten or more counts support this clonotype. The V gene is TRBV7-8, the J gene TRBJ2-3, with 9 bases identical to TRBD2. The V gene's germline CDR1 is SGHVS and CDR2 FQNEAQ. With 2 bases clipped from V and 7 bases from J, the junction kept 7 bases outside the gene matches. The CDR3 runs to 15 residues. CDR3 sequence: CASSLRGGRANTQYF. The DNA for the CDR3 is TGTGCCAGCAGCTTAAGGGGCGGGAGGGCAAATACGCAGTATTTT.

Many counts were recorded for this clonotype. The CDR3 coding sequence is TGTGCCATTTATTCCGGATTCACAGGGGGGAGCGCAGATACGCAGTATTTT. Translated, it gives CAIYSGFTGGSADTQYF. The chain couples TRBV10-3 to TRBJ2-3; 8 bases are shared with TRBD1. The V segment lost 9 bases and the J segment 4 bases; nucleotides outside the gene matches: 18. This CDR3 is 17 amino acids long. Germline lookup yields CDR1 ENHRY and CDR2 SYGVKD.

This clonotype appeared a few times. The J gene is TRBJ2-1, the V gene TRBV9; D gene unclear. The CDR3 is 12 amino acids. Trimming removed 3 bases from V and 7 bases from J, with 8 bases in between. Germline assignment: CDR1 SGDLS and CDR2 YYNGEE. The CDR3 nucleotides read TGTGCCAGCAGCGCCCCTAGTAATGAGCAGTTCTTC. Translation: CASSAPSNEQFF.

In this sample, this clonotype turned up many times. The chain employs TRBV12-3 or TRBV12-4 and TRBJ1-2, with no clear D. CDR3 size: 16 residues. V was trimmed by 3 bases and J by 8 bases, leaving 22 bases between them. CDR3 amino acids: CASSFSPIPRDVGYTF. The CDR3 nucleotides read TGTGCCAGCAGTTTCTCTCCGATACCAAGGGATGTCGGCTACACCTTC.

This clonotype was seen a handful of times. This chain links TRBV19 with TRBJ1-1, with unresolved D. The CDR3 spans 14 residues. Trimming took 0 bases from V and 2 from J, leaving 7 bases between them. Germline-derived CDR1 and CDR2 are LNHDA and SQIVND (reference sequence). DNA for the CDR3: TGTGCCAGTAGTATAGATCCTTTCAACACTGAAGCTTTCTTT. Residues: CASSIDPFNTEAFF.